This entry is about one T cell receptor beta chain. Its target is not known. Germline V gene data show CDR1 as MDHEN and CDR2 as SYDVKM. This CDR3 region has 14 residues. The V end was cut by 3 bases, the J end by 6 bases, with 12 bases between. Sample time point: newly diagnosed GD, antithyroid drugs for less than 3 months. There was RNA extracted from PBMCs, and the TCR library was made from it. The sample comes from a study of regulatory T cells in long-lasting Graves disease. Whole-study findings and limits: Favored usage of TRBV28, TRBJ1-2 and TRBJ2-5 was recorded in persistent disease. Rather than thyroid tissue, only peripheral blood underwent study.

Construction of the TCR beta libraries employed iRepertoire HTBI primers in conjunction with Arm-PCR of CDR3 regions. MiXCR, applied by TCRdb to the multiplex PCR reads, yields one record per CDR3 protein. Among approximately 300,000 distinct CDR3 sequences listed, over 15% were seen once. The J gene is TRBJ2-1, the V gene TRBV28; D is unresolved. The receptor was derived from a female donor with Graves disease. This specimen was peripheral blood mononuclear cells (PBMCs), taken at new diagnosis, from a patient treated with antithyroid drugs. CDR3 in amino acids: CASSLESTFNEQFF. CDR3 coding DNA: TGTGCCAGCAGTTTGGAGAGCACCTTCAATGAGCAGTTCTTC.